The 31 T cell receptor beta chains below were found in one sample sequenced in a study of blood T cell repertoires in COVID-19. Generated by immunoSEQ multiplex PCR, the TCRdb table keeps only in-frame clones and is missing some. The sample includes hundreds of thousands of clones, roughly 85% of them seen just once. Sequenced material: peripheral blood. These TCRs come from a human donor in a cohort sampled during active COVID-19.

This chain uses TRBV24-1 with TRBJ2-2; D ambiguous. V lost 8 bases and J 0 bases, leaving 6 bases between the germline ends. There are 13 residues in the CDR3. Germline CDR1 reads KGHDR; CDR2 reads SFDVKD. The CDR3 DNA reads TGTGCCACCAAACAGTCGAACACCGGGGAGCTGTTTTTT. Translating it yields CATKQSNTGELFF.

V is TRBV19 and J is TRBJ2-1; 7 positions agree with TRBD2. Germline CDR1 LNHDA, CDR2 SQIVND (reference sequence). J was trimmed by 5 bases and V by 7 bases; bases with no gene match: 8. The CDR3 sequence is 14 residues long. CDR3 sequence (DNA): TGTGCCAGTATCGCTAGCGGACTAAACAATGAGCAGTTCTTC. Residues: CASIASGLNNEQFF.

CDR3 DNA sequence: TGTGCCTGGGACAGAATAGGGACCCAGTACTTC. This sequence encodes CAWDRIGTQYF. The chain carries TRBV30 and TRBJ2-5; D is perhaps TRBD1 (5 bases). Germline assignment: CDR1 GTSNPN and CDR2 SVGIG (reference sequence). Trimming cost V 5 bases and J 7 bases, with 11 bases left between them. The CDR3 is made up of 11 amino acids.

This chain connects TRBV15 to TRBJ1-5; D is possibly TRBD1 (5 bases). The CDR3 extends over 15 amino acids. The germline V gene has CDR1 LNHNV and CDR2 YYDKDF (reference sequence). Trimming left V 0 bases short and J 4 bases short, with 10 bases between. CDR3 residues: CATSREGRENQPQHF. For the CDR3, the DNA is TGTGCCACCAGCAGAGAGGGCAGGGAAAATCAGCCCCAGCATTTT.

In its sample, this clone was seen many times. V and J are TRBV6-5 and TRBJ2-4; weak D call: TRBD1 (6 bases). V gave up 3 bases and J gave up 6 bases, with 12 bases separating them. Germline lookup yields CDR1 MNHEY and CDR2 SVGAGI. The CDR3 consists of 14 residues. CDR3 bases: TGTGCCAGCAGTTATAGACAGGCGGGAAACATTCAGTACTTC. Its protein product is CASSYRQAGNIQYF.

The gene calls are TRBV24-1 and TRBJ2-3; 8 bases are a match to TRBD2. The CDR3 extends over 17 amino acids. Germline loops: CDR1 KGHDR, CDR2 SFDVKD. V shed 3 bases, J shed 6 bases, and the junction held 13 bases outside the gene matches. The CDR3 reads CATSDPNAGGRGDTQYF. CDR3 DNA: TGTGCCACCAGTGATCCAAACGCGGGAGGCCGGGGGGATACGCAGTATTTT.

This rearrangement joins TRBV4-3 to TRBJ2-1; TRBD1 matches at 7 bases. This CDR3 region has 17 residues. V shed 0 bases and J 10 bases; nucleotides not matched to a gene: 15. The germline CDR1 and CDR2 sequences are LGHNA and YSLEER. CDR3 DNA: TGCGCCAGCAGCCAAGAATATAGGCAGGGGGTCTACCAAGAGCAGTTCTTC. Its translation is CASSQEYRQGVYQEQFF.

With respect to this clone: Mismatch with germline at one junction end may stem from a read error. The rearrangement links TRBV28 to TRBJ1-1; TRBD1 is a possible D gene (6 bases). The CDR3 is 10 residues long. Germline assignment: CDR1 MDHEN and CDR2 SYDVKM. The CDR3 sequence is CASSPYGQKF. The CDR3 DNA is TGTGCCAGCAGTCCGTATGGACAGAAATTT.

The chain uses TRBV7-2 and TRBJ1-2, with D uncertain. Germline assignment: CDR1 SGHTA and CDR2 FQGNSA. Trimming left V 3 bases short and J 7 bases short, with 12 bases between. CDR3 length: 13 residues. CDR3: CASSFAGGSGYTF. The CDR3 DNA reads TGTGCCAGCAGCTTTGCCGGCGGGTCTGGCTACACCTTC.

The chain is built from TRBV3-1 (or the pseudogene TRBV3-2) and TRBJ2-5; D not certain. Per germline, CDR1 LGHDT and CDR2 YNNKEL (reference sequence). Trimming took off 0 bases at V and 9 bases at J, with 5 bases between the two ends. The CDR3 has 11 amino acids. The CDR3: CASSQESAQYF. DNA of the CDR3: TGTGCCAGCAGCCAAGAGTCGGCCCAGTACTTC.

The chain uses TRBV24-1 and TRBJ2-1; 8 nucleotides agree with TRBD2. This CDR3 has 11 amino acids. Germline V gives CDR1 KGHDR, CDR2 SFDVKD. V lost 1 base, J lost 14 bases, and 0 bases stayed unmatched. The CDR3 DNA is TGTGCCACCAGTGATTTACTAGCGGAGTTCTTC. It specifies CATSDLLAEFF.

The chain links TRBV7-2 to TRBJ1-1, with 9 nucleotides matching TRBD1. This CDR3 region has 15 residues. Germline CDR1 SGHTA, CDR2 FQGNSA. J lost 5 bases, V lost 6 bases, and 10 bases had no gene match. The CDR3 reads CASSSGTGRLTEAFF. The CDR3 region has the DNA TGTGCCAGCAGTTCCGGGACAGGGAGACTGACTGAAGCTTTCTTT. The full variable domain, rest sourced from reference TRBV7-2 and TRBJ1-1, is GAGVSQSPSNKVTEKGKDVELRCDPISGHTALYWYRQSLGQGLEFLIYFQGNSAPDKSGLPSDRFSAERTGGSVSTLTIQRTQQEDSAVYLCASSSGTGRLTEAFFGQGTRLTVV.

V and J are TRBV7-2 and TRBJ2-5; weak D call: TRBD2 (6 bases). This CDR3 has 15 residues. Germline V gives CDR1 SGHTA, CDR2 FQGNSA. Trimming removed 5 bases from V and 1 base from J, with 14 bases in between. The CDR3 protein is CASSRSGPIQETQYF. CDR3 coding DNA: TGTGCCAGCAGCCGTAGCGGACCTATCCAAGAGACCCAGTACTTC.

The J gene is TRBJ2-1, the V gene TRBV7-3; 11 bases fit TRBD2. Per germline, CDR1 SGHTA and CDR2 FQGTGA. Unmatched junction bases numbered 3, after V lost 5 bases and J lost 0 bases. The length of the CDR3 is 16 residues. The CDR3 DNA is TGTGCCAGCAGCCCCCTAGCGGGAGGCTCCTACAATGAGCAGTTCTTC. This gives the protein CASSPLAGGSYNEQFF.

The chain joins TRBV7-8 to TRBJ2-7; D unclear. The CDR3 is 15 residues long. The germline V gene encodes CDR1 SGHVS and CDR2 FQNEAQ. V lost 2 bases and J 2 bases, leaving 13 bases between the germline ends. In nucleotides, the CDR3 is TGTGCCAGCAGCTTAATCAGTTCAACCCCCTACGAGCAGTACTTC. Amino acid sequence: CASSLISSTPYEQYF.

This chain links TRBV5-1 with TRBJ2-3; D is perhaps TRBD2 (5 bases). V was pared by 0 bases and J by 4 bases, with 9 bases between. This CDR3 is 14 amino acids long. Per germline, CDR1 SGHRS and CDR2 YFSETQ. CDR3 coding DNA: TGCGCCAGCAGCTTGGAACTAGTGGCAGATACGCAGTATTTT. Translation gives CASSLELVADTQYF.

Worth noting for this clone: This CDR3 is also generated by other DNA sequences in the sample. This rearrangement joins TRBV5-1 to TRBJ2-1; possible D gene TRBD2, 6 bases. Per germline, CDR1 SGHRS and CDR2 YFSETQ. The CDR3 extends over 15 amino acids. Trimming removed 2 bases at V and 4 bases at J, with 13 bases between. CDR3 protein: CASSFGDSSYNEQFF. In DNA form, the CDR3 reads TGCGCCAGCAGCTTTGGGGACTCGTCATACAATGAGCAGTTCTTC. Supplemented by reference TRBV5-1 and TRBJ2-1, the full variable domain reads KAGVTQTPRYLIKTRGQQVTLSCSPISGHRSVSWYQQTPGQGLQFLFEYFSETQRNKGNFPGRFSGRQFSNSRSEMNVSTLELGDSALYLCASSFGDSSYNEQFFGPGTRLTVL.

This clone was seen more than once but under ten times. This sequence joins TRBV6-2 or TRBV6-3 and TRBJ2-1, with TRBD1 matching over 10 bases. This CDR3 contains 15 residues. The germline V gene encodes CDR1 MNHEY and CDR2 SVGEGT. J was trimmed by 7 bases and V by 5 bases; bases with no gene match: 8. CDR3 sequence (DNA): TGTGCCAGCAGTACGACAGGGGGCGCAAGAAATGAGCAGTTCTTC. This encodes CASSTTGGARNEQFF.

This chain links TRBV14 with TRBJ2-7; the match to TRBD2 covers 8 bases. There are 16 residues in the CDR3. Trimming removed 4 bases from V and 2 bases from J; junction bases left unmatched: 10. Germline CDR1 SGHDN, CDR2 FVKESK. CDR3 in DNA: TGTGCCAGCAGCCCTCGCGATAGCGGGATCGCCTACGAGCAGTACTTC. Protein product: CASSPRDSGIAYEQYF.

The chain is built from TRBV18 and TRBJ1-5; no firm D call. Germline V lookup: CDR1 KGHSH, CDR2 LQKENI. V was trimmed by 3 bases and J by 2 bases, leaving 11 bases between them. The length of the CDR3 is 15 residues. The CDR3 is CASSPRGDGNQPQHF. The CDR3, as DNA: TGTGCCAGCTCACCGCGCGGGGATGGCAATCAGCCCCAGCATTTT.

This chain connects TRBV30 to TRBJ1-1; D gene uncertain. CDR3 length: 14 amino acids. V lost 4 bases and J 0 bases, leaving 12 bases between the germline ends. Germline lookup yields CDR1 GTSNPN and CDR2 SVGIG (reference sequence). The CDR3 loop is CAWKLPLMNTEAFF. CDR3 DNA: TGTGCCTGGAAGCTTCCCCTCATGAACACTGAAGCTTTCTTT.

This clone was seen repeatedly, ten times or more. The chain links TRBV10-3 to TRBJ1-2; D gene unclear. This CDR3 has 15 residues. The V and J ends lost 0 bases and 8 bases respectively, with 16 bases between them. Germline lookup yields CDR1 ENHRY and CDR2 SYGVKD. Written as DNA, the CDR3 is TGTGCCATCAGTGAGTCGATTGCAGGTGTCGGCGGCTACACCTTC. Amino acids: CAISESIAGVGGYTF.

The CDR3: CASRAVNANTGELFF. In DNA, the CDR3 is TGTGCCAGCAGGGCAGTAAACGCGAACACCGGGGAGCTGTTTTTT. V and J are TRBV2 and TRBJ2-2; D unclear. There are 15 residues in the CDR3. The V end lost 6 bases, the J end lost 0 bases, and 11 bases lay between the germline ends. Germline loops: CDR1 SNHLY, CDR2 FYNNEI.

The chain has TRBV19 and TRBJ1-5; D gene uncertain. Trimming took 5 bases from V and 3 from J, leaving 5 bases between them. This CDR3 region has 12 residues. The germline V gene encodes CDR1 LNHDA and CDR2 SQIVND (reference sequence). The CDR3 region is CASSPHNQPQHF. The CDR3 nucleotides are TGTGCCAGTAGTCCCCACAATCAGCCCCAGCATTTT.

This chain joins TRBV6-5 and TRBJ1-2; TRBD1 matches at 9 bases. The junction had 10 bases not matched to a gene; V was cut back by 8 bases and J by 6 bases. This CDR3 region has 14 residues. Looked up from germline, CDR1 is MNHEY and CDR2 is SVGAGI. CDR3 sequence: CASGRPGQGNGYTF. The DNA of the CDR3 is TGTGCCAGCGGCCGACCGGGACAGGGAAATGGCTACACCTTC.

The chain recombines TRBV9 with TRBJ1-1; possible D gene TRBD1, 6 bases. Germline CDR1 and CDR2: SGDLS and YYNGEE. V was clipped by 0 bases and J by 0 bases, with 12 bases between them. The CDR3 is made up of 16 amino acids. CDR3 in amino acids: CASSVGVTGMNTEAFF. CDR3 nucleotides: TGTGCCAGCAGCGTAGGAGTTACAGGGATGAACACTGAAGCTTTCTTT.

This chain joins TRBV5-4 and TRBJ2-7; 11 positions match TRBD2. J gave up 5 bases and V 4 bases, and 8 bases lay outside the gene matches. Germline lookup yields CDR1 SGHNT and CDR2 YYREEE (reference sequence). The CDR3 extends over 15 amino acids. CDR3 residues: CASSILLAGANEQYF. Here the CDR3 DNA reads TGTGCCAGCAGCATTTTACTAGCGGGAGCGAACGAGCAGTACTTC.

For the CDR3, the DNA is TGTGCCAGCAGTTCGTCAATAGTAGCTAACCAGAGGGAAGCTTTCTTT. Protein product: CASSSSIVANQREAFF. This rearrangement joins TRBV6-2 or TRBV6-3 to TRBJ1-1; D remains unclear. V gave up 4 bases and J gave up 8 bases, with 23 bases separating them. The germline V gene has CDR1 MNHEY and CDR2 SVGEGT. The CDR3 runs to 16 residues.

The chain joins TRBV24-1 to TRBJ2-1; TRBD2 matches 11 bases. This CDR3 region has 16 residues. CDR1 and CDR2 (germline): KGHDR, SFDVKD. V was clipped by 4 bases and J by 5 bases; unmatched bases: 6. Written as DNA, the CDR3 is TGTGCCACCAGTGAAGCAACTAGCGGGAGTAACAATGAGCAGTTCTTC. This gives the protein CATSEATSGSNNEQFF.

CDR3 in DNA: TGTGCCAGCAGCCTACAGCAGAGCTATGGCTACACCTTC. It translates to CASSLQQSYGYTF. The chain joins TRBV7-2 to TRBJ1-2; D is unresolved. Trimming took 5 bases from V and 4 from J, leaving 11 bases between them. The CDR3 length is 13 residues. The germline V gene has CDR1 SGHTA and CDR2 FQGNSA.

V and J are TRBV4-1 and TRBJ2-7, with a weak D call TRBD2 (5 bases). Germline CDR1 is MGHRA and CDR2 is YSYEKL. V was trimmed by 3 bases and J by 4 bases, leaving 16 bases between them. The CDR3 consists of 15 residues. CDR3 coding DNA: TGCGCCAGCAGCCAGGCCCCAGCGGAGCTATACGAGCAGTACTTC. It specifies CASSQAPAELYEQYF.